This passage covers 14 T cell receptor beta chains from one sample sequenced in a study of T cell responses to AZD1222 COVID-19 vaccine. Data came from immunoSEQ multiplex PCR; TCRdb stores just in-frame clones and leaves some out. This sample has 95,000 to 150,000 clones, with around 87% found just once. The sample here was peripheral blood, taken on day 0 of AZD1222 vaccination. These receptors all come from an adult in good health.

This rearrangement joins TRBV5-1 to TRBJ2-7; D is perhaps TRBD1 (5 bases). The germline CDR1 and CDR2 sequences are SGHRS and YFSETQ. Trimming shortened V by 0 bases and J by 1 base, and 11 bases separated the two germline ends. CDR3 length: 15 amino acids. DNA for the CDR3: TGCGCCAGCAGCTTGGTCGCACAGGCTTCCTACGAGCAGTACTTC. The encoded protein is CASSLVAQASYEQYF.

In this sample, this clone turned up a few times. V gene TRBV6-2 or TRBV6-3 combines with J gene TRBJ1-6, with D possibly being TRBD1 (6 bases). The CDR3 spans 14 residues. Germline CDR1 reads MNHEY; CDR2 reads SVGEGT. Deletions cut 4 bases from V and 7 bases from J, with 11 bases between. CDR3 sequence: CASSSTGPNSPLHF. DNA for the CDR3: TGTGCCAGCAGTTCAACAGGGCCGAATTCACCCCTCCACTTT.

This clone occurred once. The chain couples TRBV27 to TRBJ1-4; 8 bases fit TRBD1. CDR3 length equals 16 residues. Germline CDR1 is MNHEY and CDR2 is SMNVEV (reference sequence). V was pared by 5 bases and J by 6 bases, with 11 bases of the junction left unmatched. The CDR3, as DNA: TGTGCCAGCAGTACATCACAGGGGGGTGCTGATGAAAAACTGTTTTTT. Protein: CASSTSQGGADEKLFF.

The rearrangement uses TRBV19 and TRBJ2-7, with 7 nucleotides matching TRBD1. The CDR3 is 16 amino acids. The junction had 13 bases not matched to a gene; V was cut back by 5 bases and J by 3 bases. CDR1 LNHDA and CDR2 SQIVND come from the germline V gene (reference sequence). CDR3 bases: TGTGCCAGTAGTCTTACAACAGGGGACGGTCGCTACGAGCAGTACTTC. Its protein is CASSLTTGDGRYEQYF.

This rearrangement joins TRBV18 to TRBJ1-1; the D is unclear. With 3 bases removed from V and 5 bases from J, the gap between germline ends came to 10 bases. Germline lookup yields CDR1 KGHSH and CDR2 LQKENI. This CDR3 is 13 amino acids long. This CDR3 reads CASSPDFETEAFF. The CDR3 nucleotides are TGTGCCAGCTCACCCGACTTCGAGACTGAAGCTTTCTTT.

The V gene is TRBV5-8, the J gene TRBJ2-5, with D perhaps TRBD2 (6 bases). This CDR3 has 13 residues. V lost 3 bases and J 9 bases, leaving 15 bases between the germline ends. Germline CDR1 and CDR2: SGHTS and YDEGEE. CDR3 in amino acids: CASSSQLGGAQYF. The CDR3 coding sequence is TGTGCCAGCAGCTCGCAACTCGGGGGAGCCCAGTACTTC.

The chain employs TRBV3-1 (or the pseudogene TRBV3-2) and TRBJ1-5; TRBD1 matches at 10 bases. The CDR3 length is 16 residues. J was trimmed by 2 bases and V by 1 base; bases with no gene match: 2. The germline V gene encodes CDR1 LGHDT and CDR2 YNNKEL (reference sequence). This CDR3 is CASSQAGQGRNQPQHF. CDR3 DNA sequence: TGTGCCAGCAGCCAAGCGGGACAGGGGCGCAATCAGCCCCAGCATTTT.

The chain employs TRBV6-5 and TRBJ1-3, with unresolved D. Trimming took 3 bases from V and 4 from J, leaving 10 bases between them. The CDR3 sequence is 14 residues long. Looked up from germline, CDR1 is MNHEY and CDR2 is SVGAGI. CDR3 nucleotides: TGTGCCAGCAGTTATGACGGAGGGGGAAACACCATATATTTT. Its protein is CASSYDGGGNTIYF.

The chain is built from TRBV21-1 and TRBJ2-3; the table gives TRBD1 as D, unverified against the DNA. TRBV21-1 is noted as a pseudogene. CDR3 length: 17 residues. This CDR3 is CASSPWASRKSTDTQYF. The CDR3 DNA reads TGTGCCAGCAGCCCCTGGGCGTCACGGAAAAGCACAGATACGCAGTATTTT.

The chain couples TRBV7-8 to TRBJ2-4; weak D call: TRBD2 (5 bases). Germline loops: CDR1 SGHVS, CDR2 FQNEAQ. Trimming removed 4 bases at V and 0 bases at J, with 16 bases between. The CDR3 runs to 17 residues. The CDR3 region is CASSSGLAQLAKNIQYF. In DNA form, the CDR3 reads TGTGCCAGCAGCTCCGGACTTGCACAGCTAGCCAAAAACATTCAGTACTTC.

This chain links TRBV2 with TRBJ1-1; D is unclear. The CDR3 is 12 residues long. V lost 1 base and J 6 bases, leaving 6 bases between the germline ends. Germline V gene sequence: CDR1 SNHLY, CDR2 FYNNEI. CDR3 sequence: CASSEEVPEAFF. CDR3 nucleotide sequence: TGTGCCAGCAGTGAAGAAGTCCCTGAAGCTTTCTTT.

J is TRBJ1-2 and V is TRBV30, with TRBD1 matching 7 bases. This CDR3 spans 13 amino acids. V lost 3 bases to trimming and J lost 6 bases; unmatched junction nucleotides: 7. Germline assignment: CDR1 GTSNPN and CDR2 SVGIG (reference sequence). CDR3 coding DNA: TGTGCCTGGAGGAAGACAGGGAGTGATGGCTACACCTTC. Encoded protein: CAWRKTGSDGYTF.

The J gene is TRBJ2-1, the V gene TRBV4-2; 7 nucleotides align to TRBD2. CDR1 and CDR2 (germline): LGHNA, YNFKEQ. The CDR3 totals 12 residues. The ends lost 0 bases at V and 12 bases at J; junction bases unmatched: 2. CDR3 protein: CASSQDRGGQFF. As DNA, the CDR3 is TGTGCCAGCAGCCAAGATCGCGGGGGGCAGTTCTTC.

The rearrangement links TRBV25-1 to TRBJ1-5; TRBD1 agrees at 7 bases. CDR1 and CDR2 (germline): MGHDK, SYGVNS. With 3 bases clipped from V and 7 bases from J, the junction kept 15 bases outside the gene matches. The CDR3 contains 17 residues. CDR3 sequence: CASSDPPSGTAAQPQHF. The DNA for the CDR3 is TGTGCCAGCAGTGACCCCCCAAGTGGGACAGCCGCCCAGCCCCAGCATTTT. Using reference TRBV25-1 and TRBJ1-5 for the parts outside the CDR3, the full variable domain is EADIYQTPRYLVIGTGKKITLECSQTMGHDKMYWYQQDPGMELHLIHYSYGVNSTEKGDLSSESTVSRIRTEHFPLTLESARPSHTSQYLCASSDPPSGTAAQPQHFGDGTRLSIL.